The rows below give T cell receptor beta chains drawn from one sample of a study of blood T cell repertoires in COVID-19. Some clones are missing from TCRdb's copy, which holds only in-frame ones; the method was immunoSEQ multiplex PCR. The table lists hundreds of thousands of clones, nearly 90% of them singletons, with around 3% in the top ten. Material for sequencing was peripheral blood. The receptors were sampled from a man between 18 and 35 years old with active or convalescent COVID-19. Each CDR3 is given with its conserved first and last residue. Fields, in order: V gene, J gene, clone size, D gene, CDR3 DNA, CDR3 protein. The D gene is left open where the match is weak. Clone sizes are given selectively: once, few, many, or a class where the clone is expanded.

TRBV30	TRBJ1-4	once	NA	TGTGCCTGGAGGAAACTTAATGAAAAACTGTTTTTT	CAWRKLNEKLFF
TRBV3-1/TRBV3-2	TRBJ2-1	once	NA	TGTGCCAGCAGGTTGAGGGAAACCAATGAGCAGTTCTTC	CASRLRETNEQFF
TRBV6-1	TRBJ2-2	NA	NA	TGTGCCAGCAGTGAGGCTGGGGAGCTGTTTTTT	CASSEAGELFF
TRBV5-1	TRBJ2-2	NA	TRBD1	TGCGCCAGCACCCGGACAGGGGGCGATACCGGGGAGCTGTTTTTT	CASTRTGGDTGELFF
TRBV6-2/TRBV6-3	TRBJ1-2	few	NA	TGTGCCAGCAGTTACAATAGTCAATCGCGCTACACCTTC	CASSYNSQSRYTF
TRBV7-2	TRBJ2-7	NA	NA	TGTGCCAGCAGCGTGGGGGGAGTCGGGGAGCAGTACTTC	CASSVGGVGEQYF
TRBV14	TRBJ1-2	NA	NA	TGTGCCAGCAGCCAAGGAGGCGGTTACTATGGCTACACCTTC	CASSQGGGYYGYTF
TRBV28	TRBJ1-1	NA	NA	TGTGCCAGCAGTTCTATACTCGGTGGGAGCACTGAAGCTTTCTTT	CASSSILGGSTEAFF
TRBV29-1	TRBJ2-6	NA	NA	TGCAGCACCCACCAGTCTGGGGCCAACGTCCTGACTTTC	CSTHQSGANVLTF
TRBV7-9	TRBJ2-7	once	TRBD2	TGTGCCACCCATCACCCCAAGGTTGGGACTAGTAGCTACGAGCAGTACTTC	CATHHPKVGTSSYEQYF
TRBV5-1	TRBJ1-2	NA	TRBD1	TGCGCCAGCAGCCTGGGACAGCCCAACTATGGCTACACCTTC	CASSLGQPNYGYTF
TRBV11-1	TRBJ2-7	NA	NA	TGTGCCAGCAGCTTAACACGCTCCTACGAGCAGTACTTC	CASSLTRSYEQYF
TRBV5-1	TRBJ2-3	NA	NA	TGCGCCAGCAGCTCAAGCGGGACAGGAGGCACAGATACGCAGTATTTT	CASSSSGTGGTDTQYF
TRBV25-1	TRBJ1-2	NA	TRBD1	TGTGCCAGCAGTGACCTAGGGGGCGCGAGTCTACGGGGCTACACCTTC	CASSDLGGASLRGYTF
TRBV19	TRBJ1-2	NA	NA	TGTGCCAGTTCCCCTTCGGCAGGGGCAAACTATGGCTACACCTTC	CASSPSAGANYGYTF
TRBV4-2	TRBJ1-5	once	NA	TGTGCCAGCAGCCCCCCGGGACAAAGACAGCCCCAGCATTTT	CASSPPGQRQPQHF
TRBV20-1	TRBJ1-2	once	NA	TGCAGTGCTAGAGATTGGAGTGGCTACACCTTC	CSARDWSGYTF
TRBV7-9	TRBJ1-6	NA	TRBD1	TGTGCCAGCAGCGGTCTGCGGCAGGGGGCTTCACCCCTCCACTTT	CASSGLRQGASPLHF
TRBV29-1	TRBJ1-2	NA	TRBD1	TGCAGCGTTGTCGGGCAGGGGGCTTACTACACCTTC	CSVVGQGAYYTF
TRBV5-6	TRBJ2-3	NA	NA	TGTGCCAGCAGCTTGGCCGAGAGACTAGGGACAGATACGCAGTATTTT	CASSLAERLGTDTQYF
TRBV6-1	TRBJ1-1	NA	NA	TGTGCCAGCAGTGAAGCGAGGTTAGGAAACACTGAAGCTTTCTTT	CASSEARLGNTEAFF
TRBV6-2/TRBV6-3	TRBJ2-1	NA	TRBD2	TGTGCCAGCAGTTCACTAGCGGATTACAATGAGCAGTTCTTC	CASSSLADYNEQFF
TRBV27	TRBJ2-7	NA	NA	TGTGCCAGCAGTTCCAGCGGTGGGAGCGAGCAGTACTTC	CASSSSGGSEQYF
TRBV3-1/TRBV3-2	TRBJ2-1	NA	NA	TGTGCCAGCAGCCTAATTAGCGGAGCCTACAATGAGCAGTTCTTC	CASSLISGAYNEQFF
TRBV11-1	TRBJ2-4	NA	NA	TGTGCCAGCAGCTTAAAGGGACCAGGGGACATTCAGTACTTC	CASSLKGPGDIQYF
TRBV5-5	TRBJ2-1	NA	NA	TGTGCCAGCAGCTCACGGGAAAGCTCCTACAATGAGCAGTTCTTC	CASSSRESSYNEQFF
TRBV5-1	TRBJ2-7	NA	NA	TGCGCCAGCAGCTTGGGGAGTCGTTCCTACGAGCAGTACTTC	CASSLGSRSYEQYF
TRBV6-5	TRBJ1-2	NA	TRBD1	TGTGCCAGCAGTTCCATTACAGGGGCCCACTATGGCTACACCTTC	CASSSITGAHYGYTF
TRBV7-3	TRBJ1-1	NA	TRBD1	TGTGCCAGCAGCGAACAGGGGGGTCCGTACACTGAAGCTTTCTTT	CASSEQGGPYTEAFF
TRBV4-2	TRBJ1-6	NA	TRBD1	TGTGCCAGCAGCCAAGATCTGAGGGGGCCCGGGTATGGACCCCTCCACTTT	CASSQDLRGPGYGPLHF
TRBV6-1	TRBJ1-1	once	NA	TGTGCCAGCAGTGAACAGGGGTCATTAGACACTGAAGCTTTCTTT	CASSEQGSLDTEAFF
TRBV5-1	TRBJ2-1	NA	TRBD2	TGCGCCAGCAGCTTGGTCCCTAGCGGGGGGGCGAGTGAGCAGTTCTTC	CASSLVPSGGASEQFF
TRBV4-3	TRBJ1-2	NA	NA	TGCGCCAGCAGCCAAGGGGGGGACGGCTACACCTTC	CASSQGGDGYTF
TRBV29-1	TRBJ2-7	once	NA	TGCAGCGCGGTATCCTACGAGCAGTACTTC	CSAVSYEQYF
TRBV7-3	TRBJ2-1	NA	NA	TGTGCCAGCAGCTTATCAAAAAAAACAGGGCATTCCTACAATGAGCAGTTCTTC	CASSLSKKTGHSYNEQFF
TRBV9	TRBJ2-2	NA	TRBD1	TGTGCCAGCAGCGGGGGAACAGGGGGCGCAAGGTGGACCGGGGAGCTGTTTTTT	CASSGGTGGARWTGELFF
TRBV27	TRBJ1-1	few	NA	TGTGCCAGCAGTCCTTACAGGATTGACACTGAAGCTTTCTTT	CASSPYRIDTEAFF
TRBV29-1	TRBJ2-7	NA	NA	TGCAGCGTTGAATACTTGAGAGGCGAGCAGTACTTC	CSVEYLRGEQYF